The next 14 T cell receptor beta chains were all read from a single sample in a study of shared clonotypes between healthy human individuals (dated by TCRdb to the early 2020s). Receptors were amplified or captured by the immunoSEQ multiplex PCR assay. The clones in this table, taken by TCRdb from immuneACCESS, are in-frame only. Not every clone is retained; where verified, under half of the shortfall comes from an unresolved V gene, and the cause of the rest is unknown. The sample table shows 550,000 to 800,000 clones, and less than 85% are seen once. The top ten clonotypes cover about 1.8% of the sample. Sequenced input: memory CD4+ T cells sorted from blood. Per the publication, the cell subset or site label means: CD45RA-negative fraction. The source is a woman in her 30s in good health.

In this sample, this clone turned up a few times. Other DNA sequences in this sample translate to the same CDR3. The V and J genes are TRBV10-3 and TRBJ2-3, with 11 bases identical to TRBD1. This CDR3 spans 13 amino acids. With V trimmed by 9 bases and J by 4 bases, 3 bases remained unmatched. From germline, CDR1 is ENHRY and CDR2 SYGVKD. The CDR3 sequence: CAIGQGAADTQYF. For the CDR3, the DNA is TGTGCCATTGGACAGGGGGCTGCAGATACGCAGTATTTT.

The chain links TRBV11-2 to TRBJ2-3; D tentatively fits TRBD1 or TRBD2 (5 bases each). V was cut by 5 bases and J by 7 bases, with 16 bases left in between. CDR1 is SGHAT, CDR2 FQNNGV, per germline. This CDR3 has 14 amino acids. CDR3: CASSQQGRGYTQYF. The CDR3, as DNA: TGTGCCAGCAGCCAGCAGGGCCGAGGGTATACGCAGTATTTT.

The V and J genes are TRBV6-1 and TRBJ2-7; a weak D match, TRBD1 (6 bases). This CDR3 contains 13 residues. The germline V and J ends were trimmed by 2 bases and 7 bases, with 12 bases remaining between them. The germline gives CDR1 MNHNS, CDR2 SASEGT. As DNA, the CDR3 is TGTGCCAGCAGTGAAATTACAGGGACGGAGCAGTACTTC. Its translation is CASSEITGTEQYF.

The gene calls are TRBV6-1 and TRBJ2-7; 8 bases fit TRBD1. Trimming cost V 6 bases and J 3 bases; bases outside gene matches: 4. The CDR3 sequence is 13 residues long. CDR1 MNHNS and CDR2 SASEGT come from the germline V gene. Written as DNA, the CDR3 is TGTGCCAGCAGCGGACAGGGATACTACGAGCAGTACTTC. Amino acid sequence: CASSGQGYYEQYF.

The chain recombines TRBV30 with TRBJ2-3; 14 positions agree with TRBD2. V shed 1 base, J shed 3 bases, and the junction held 3 bases outside the gene matches. This CDR3 region has 16 residues. Germline CDR1 is GTSNPN and CDR2 is SVGIG (reference sequence). The CDR3 nucleotides read TGTGCCTGGAGTGCGGGACTAGCGGGAGCAACAGATACGCAGTATTTT. Encoded protein: CAWSAGLAGATDTQYF. Drawing the rest from reference TRBV30 and TRBJ2-3, the complete variable domain is SQTIHQWPATLVQPVGSPLSLECTVEGTSNPNLYWYRQAAGRGLQLLFYSVGIGQISSEVPQNLSASRPQDRQFILSSKKLLLSDSGFYLCAWSAGLAGATDTQYFGPGTRLTVL.

This clone was picked up a small number of times. The rearrangement uses TRBV20-1 and TRBJ1-1; no clear D gene. Germline CDR1 reads DFQATT; CDR2 reads SNEGSKA (reference sequence). The CDR3 loop spans 10 amino acids. Trimming cost V 7 bases and J 10 bases, with 13 bases left between them. CDR3 protein: CSVAVPSAFF. DNA for the CDR3: TGCAGTGTCGCAGTCCCCTCAGCTTTCTTT.

This chain uses TRBV12-5 with TRBJ2-1, with 13 bases identical to TRBD2. J lost 8 bases, V lost 0 bases, and 4 bases had no gene match. This CDR3 is 16 amino acids long. Per the germline V gene, CDR1 is LGHNT and CDR2 is FRNRAP. This CDR3 is CASGLVTSGGIDEQFF. DNA for the CDR3: TGTGCTAGTGGTTTGGTGACTAGCGGGGGGATAGATGAGCAGTTCTTC.

This clone was observed a single time. V and J are TRBV9 and TRBJ2-5; 8 bases fit TRBD2. Germline CDR1 SGDLS, CDR2 YYNGEE. The CDR3 is made up of 14 amino acids. The V gene end was trimmed by 8 bases and the J gene end by 3 bases; junction bases not matched to a gene: 9. CDR3 sequence reads: CARVGGRIKETQYF. The CDR3 bases are TGTGCCAGAGTTGGCGGGAGGATAAAAGAGACCCAGTACTTC.

The genes are TRBV28 and TRBJ1-1; 7 nucleotides match TRBD1. Germline lookup yields CDR1 MDHEN and CDR2 SYDVKM. This CDR3 region has 17 residues. The junction had 17 bases not matched to a gene; V was cut back by 6 bases and J by 4 bases. The CDR3 DNA sequence: TGTGCCAGCAGCACCTTGTCCCAGACAGGGCAGGCCACTGAAGCTTTCTTT. Translated: CASSTLSQTGQATEAFF. Variable domain in full (rest from reference TRBV28 and TRBJ1-1): DVKVTQSSRYLVKRTGEKVFLECVQDMDHENMFWYRQDPGLGLRLIYFSYDVKMKEKGDIPEGYSVSREKKERFSLILESASTNQTSMYLCASSTLSQTGQATEAFFGQGTRLTVV.

The rearrangement joins TRBV9 to TRBJ2-6, with 9 bases aligning to TRBD1. CDR3 length: 17 residues. Germline V gives CDR1 SGDLS, CDR2 YYNGEE. V was pared by 3 bases and J by 0 bases, with 4 bases of the junction left unmatched. This chain's CDR3 is CASSARDRVSGANVLTF. For the CDR3, the DNA is TGTGCCAGCAGCGCCCGGGACAGGGTCTCTGGGGCCAACGTCCTGACTTTC.

In its sample, this clone was seen a few times. Here the CDR3 reads CATSRADRVGAFF. The CDR3 DNA sequence: TGTGCCACCAGCAGAGCCGACAGGGTCGGAGCTTTCTTT. This chain uses TRBV15 with TRBJ1-1, with 7 positions matching TRBD1. Germline V lookup: CDR1 LNHNV, CDR2 YYDKDF (reference sequence). This CDR3 comprises 13 residues. Trimming removed 1 base from V and 10 bases from J; junction bases left unmatched: 6.

In its sample, this clone was seen once. The chain combines TRBV5-1 with TRBJ1-1, with unresolved D. The CDR3 contains 14 residues. Trimming stripped 0 bases from V and 6 bases from J, with 12 bases between. Germline V lookup: CDR1 SGHRS, CDR2 YFSETQ. The CDR3 bases are TGCGCCAGCAGCTTGGCAGAAAGGCCTTCTGAAGCTTTCTTT. Amino acids: CASSLAERPSEAFF.

The V and J genes are TRBV7-7 and TRBJ2-1; 11 bases align to TRBD2. V shed 5 bases, J shed 7 bases, and the junction held 7 bases outside the gene matches. CDR3 size: 15 residues. CDR1 and CDR2 from the germline V gene are SSHAT and FNYEAQ (reference sequence). The chain's CDR3 is CASSPTSGSSNEQFF. The CDR3 DNA is TGTGCCAGCAGCCCCACTAGCGGGAGTAGTAATGAGCAGTTCTTC.

This chain joins TRBV30 and TRBJ1-4, with TRBD1 as a possible D gene (6 bases). V lost 4 bases, J lost 5 bases, and 17 bases lay in between. The CDR3 extends over 15 amino acids. Per germline, CDR1 GTSNPN and CDR2 SVGIG (reference sequence). CDR3 bases: TGTGCCTGGAAGTCAGGGGCTCTACGGAATGAAAAACTGTTTTTT. Its translation is CAWKSGALRNEKLFF. The whole variable domain, filled in from reference TRBV30 and TRBJ1-4, reads SQTIHQWPATLVQPVGSPLSLECTVEGTSNPNLYWYRQAAGRGLQLLFYSVGIGQISSEVPQNLSASRPQDRQFILSSKKLLLSDSGFYLCAWKSGALRNEKLFFGSGTQLSVL.